This TCR beta chain was identified in a study of blood T cell repertoires in COVID-19. Study background: T cells, B-cell-depleted T cells, or PBMCs provided the cDNA or gDNA that served as material.

CDR3 length: 15 amino acids. V was shortened by 5 bases and J by 1 base, with 14 bases between the two germline ends. The V gene's germline CDR1 is MNHEY and CDR2 SMNVEV (reference sequence). Original processing methods: Amplification from reference gene primers served as the basis for estimated nucleated cell counts. Profiling relied on immunoSEQ multiplex PCR, and the TCRdb table lists in-frame clones only, not all of them. V, J and clone size derive from that table, while D and trimming were established from the DNA sequence. In the table there are around 700,000 clones, more than 80% of which are singletons.

The sequencing input was peripheral blood. The sequence was obtained from a young woman with acute or convalescent COVID-19. This rearrangement joins TRBV27 to TRBJ1-1; perhaps TRBD1 as D (6 bases). DNA for the CDR3: TGTGCCAGCAGTCCAACTTCCAGGGGGAACACTGAAGCTTTCTTT. The encoded protein is CASSPTSRGNTEAFF.